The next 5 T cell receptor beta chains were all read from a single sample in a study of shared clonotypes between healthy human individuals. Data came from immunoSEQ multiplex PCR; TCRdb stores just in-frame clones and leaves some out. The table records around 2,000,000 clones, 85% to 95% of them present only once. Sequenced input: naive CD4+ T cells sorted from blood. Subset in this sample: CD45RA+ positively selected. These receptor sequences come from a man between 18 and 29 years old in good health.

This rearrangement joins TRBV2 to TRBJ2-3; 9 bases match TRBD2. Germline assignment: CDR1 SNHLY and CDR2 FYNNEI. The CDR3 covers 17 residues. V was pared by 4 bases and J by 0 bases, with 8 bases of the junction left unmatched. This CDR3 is CASSVPGLAQSTDTQYF. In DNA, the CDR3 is TGTGCCAGCAGTGTCCCGGGACTAGCCCAAAGCACAGATACGCAGTATTTT.

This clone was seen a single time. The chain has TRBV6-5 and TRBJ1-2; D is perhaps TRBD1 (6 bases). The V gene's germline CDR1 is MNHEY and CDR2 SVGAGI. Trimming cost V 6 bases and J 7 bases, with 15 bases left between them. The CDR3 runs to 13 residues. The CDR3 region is CASRIQGQSGYTF. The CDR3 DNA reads TGTGCCAGCAGGATTCAGGGGCAGAGTGGCTACACCTTC.

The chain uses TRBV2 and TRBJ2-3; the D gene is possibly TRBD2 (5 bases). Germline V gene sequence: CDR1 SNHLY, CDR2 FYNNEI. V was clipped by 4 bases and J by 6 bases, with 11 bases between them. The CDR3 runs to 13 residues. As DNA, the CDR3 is TGTGCCAGCAGTGTGGATAGCGTGGATACGCAGTATTTT. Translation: CASSVDSVDTQYF.

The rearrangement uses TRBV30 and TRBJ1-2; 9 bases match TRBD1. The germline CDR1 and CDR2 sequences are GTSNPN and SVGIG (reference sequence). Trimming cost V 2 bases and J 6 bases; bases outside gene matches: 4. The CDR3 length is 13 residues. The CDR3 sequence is CAWSMTGGDGYTF. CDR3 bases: TGTGCCTGGAGTATGACAGGGGGGGATGGCTACACCTTC.

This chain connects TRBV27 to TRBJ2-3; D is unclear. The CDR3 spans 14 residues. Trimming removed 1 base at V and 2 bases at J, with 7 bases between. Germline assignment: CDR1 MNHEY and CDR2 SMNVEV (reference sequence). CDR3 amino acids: CASSLLGNTDTQYF. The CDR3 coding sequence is TGTGCCAGCAGTTTATTGGGCAACACAGATACGCAGTATTTT.